A single sample gave rise to the 11 T cell receptor beta chains below, sequenced in a study of T cell responses to AZD1222 COVID-19 vaccine. Clones were sequenced by immunoSEQ multiplex PCR, and TCRdb holds only the in-frame ones, with some missing. In the table there are 150,000 to 200,000 clones, 87% of which are singletons. This specimen consisted of peripheral blood, obtained on day 0 of MenACWY control vaccination. The receptor set was obtained from an adult in good health.

This sequence joins TRBV4-1 and TRBJ2-7; 8 nucleotides align to TRBD1. Trimming removed 4 bases from V and 1 base from J; junction bases left unmatched: 6. CDR1 is MGHRA, CDR2 YSYEKL, per germline. The CDR3 totals 15 residues. The CDR3 spells CASSPAGQGSYEQYF. The CDR3 DNA is TGCGCCAGCAGCCCAGCCGGACAGGGTTCCTACGAGCAGTACTTC.

The J gene is TRBJ1-2, the V gene TRBV19; 8 nucleotides line up with TRBD1. The CDR3 runs to 15 residues. Germline V gene data show CDR1 as LNHDA and CDR2 as SQIVND (reference sequence). With 0 bases clipped from V and 7 bases from J, the junction kept 7 bases outside the gene matches. The CDR3 region has the DNA TGTGCCAGTAGTATAGATCGACAGGGGACTGGTGGCTACACCTTC. The encoded protein is CASSIDRQGTGGYTF.

This clone was found a few times. The rearrangement uses TRBV2 and TRBJ2-7; the D is unclear. Germline V gene data show CDR1 as SNHLY and CDR2 as FYNNEI. This CDR3 comprises 15 residues. V was cut by 3 bases and J by 0 bases, with 12 bases left in between. This CDR3 reads CASSDAGRSSYEQYF. In DNA form, the CDR3 reads TGTGCCAGCAGTGATGCTGGCAGGAGCTCCTACGAGCAGTACTTC.

The chain carries TRBV4-1 and TRBJ2-7, with 12 bases matching TRBD2. The trim removed 0 bases at V and 1 base at J, leaving 7 bases unmatched. This CDR3 spans 18 amino acids. The V gene's germline CDR1 is MGHRA and CDR2 YSYEKL. CDR3 sequence: CASSQERLAGGYSYEQYF. CDR3 nucleotides: TGCGCCAGCAGCCAAGAAAGGCTAGCGGGAGGGTATTCCTACGAGCAGTACTTC.

The J gene is TRBJ2-2, the V gene TRBV5-4, with 9 nucleotides matching TRBD2. Germline trimming cut 6 bases from V and 3 bases from J; bases unmatched to any gene: 9. CDR1 and CDR2 (germline): SGHNT, YYREEE (reference sequence). The CDR3 is made up of 16 amino acids. CDR3 sequence (DNA): TGTGCCAGCACCCCATCTGCGGGGGGGGACACCGGGGAGCTGTTTTTT. This sequence encodes CASTPSAGGDTGELFF.

The gene calls are TRBV5-1 and TRBJ1-1; 11 bases fit TRBD1. The V and J ends lost 3 bases and 4 bases, in that order; junction bases with no gene match: 2. Germline V gene sequence: CDR1 SGHRS, CDR2 YFSETQ. This CDR3 region has 14 residues. The CDR3 region is CASSWGQGGTEAFF. The CDR3 nucleotides are TGCGCCAGCAGCTGGGGACAGGGGGGCACTGAAGCTTTCTTT.

The chain combines TRBV3-1 (or the pseudogene TRBV3-2) with TRBJ1-2; D is ambiguous. Trimming removed 0 bases at V and 5 bases at J, with 10 bases between. The CDR3 contains 14 residues. Germline V gene sequence: CDR1 LGHDT, CDR2 YNNKEL (reference sequence). CDR3 residues: CASSQDRAEYGYTF. In DNA form, the CDR3 reads TGTGCCAGCAGCCAAGATCGGGCGGAGTATGGCTACACCTTC.

In this sample, this clone turned up a few times. The chain joins TRBV7-9 to TRBJ2-2; the match to TRBD1 covers 10 bases. Trimming at V came to 7 bases and at J to 3 bases, leaving 5 bases not matched to a gene. This CDR3 is built from 15 residues. From germline, CDR1 is SEHNR and CDR2 FQNEAQ (reference sequence). The CDR3 DNA is TGTGCCAGCAACCCCGGGACAGGGGACACCGGGGAGCTGTTTTTT. The encoded protein is CASNPGTGDTGELFF.

A word on this clone: An end of the junction does not agree with germline; a read error may underlie this. This chain uses TRBV6-6 with TRBJ2-3, with 11 bases lining up with TRBD2. The CDR3 spans 12 residues. Per germline, CDR1 MNHNY and CDR2 SVGAGI (reference sequence). The CDR3 is CASRSGLAGPTF. The CDR3 nucleotides are TGTGCCAGCAGATCAGGACTAGCGGGCCCCACTTTT.

This clone has only one observation. The chain carries TRBV27 and TRBJ2-2; 8 bases fit TRBD2. After removal of 3 bases from V and 10 bases from J, the junction contained 4 bases not matched to a gene. The CDR3 extends over 13 amino acids. The germline V gene has CDR1 MNHEY and CDR2 SMNVEV (reference sequence). The CDR3 here is CASSFTSGQELFF. DNA for the CDR3: TGTGCCAGCAGTTTCACTAGCGGACAGGAGCTGTTTTTT.

The V and J genes are TRBV4-1 and TRBJ2-1; D not resolved. Per germline, CDR1 MGHRA and CDR2 YSYEKL. V was trimmed by 0 bases and J by 15 bases, leaving 12 bases between them. This CDR3 contains 12 residues. CDR3 sequence: CASSQEIGKPFF. The CDR3 DNA reads TGCGCCAGCAGCCAAGAGATAGGGAAGCCGTTCTTC.